This T cell receptor beta chain was observed in a study of Graves' ophthalmopathy and Graves' hyperthyroidism. General study points: Predictions made by the model for ophthalmopathy progression reached 65% to 71% sensitivity and around 72% specificity.

Beta-chain TCR CDR3 regions were amplified from RNA transcripts. HTBI primers primed a first-round RT-PCR, and a second-round multiplex PCR followed. MiXCR, run by TCRdb on the multiplex PCR reads, gives a single entry per CDR3 protein. The data show 650,000 to 900,000 distinct CDR3 sequences, approximately 40% seen once. This clonotype was seen at least ten times. As yet, its antigen is unknown. Per the germline V gene, CDR1 is GTSNPN and CDR2 is SVGIG (reference sequence). CDR3 length equals 14 residues. Trimming stripped 5 bases from V and 4 bases from J, with 17 bases between. Sequenced input: peripheral blood. The TCR comes from an adult man with Graves' ophthalmopathy. V and J are TRBV30 and TRBJ1-2; no reliable D call. In DNA, the CDR3 is TGTGCCTGGTATCGCCGGGCAGGACGCTATGGCTACACCTTC. Translated, it gives CAWYRRAGRYGYTF. Looking up the rest from reference TRBV30 and TRBJ1-2 gives the full variable domain: SQTIHQWPATLVQPVGSPLSLECTVEGTSNPNLYWYRQAAGRGLQLLFYSVGIGQISSEVPQNLSASRPQDRQFILSSKKLLLSDSGFYLCAWYRRAGRYGYTFGSGTRLTVV.